The 9 T cell receptor beta chains below were found in one sample sequenced in a study of T cells in Graves' hyperthyroidism and ophthalmopathy. TCR beta CDR3 regions were amplified from RNA. Using the HTBI primer set, a first-round RT-PCR was run on the TCR CDR3. Using its own MiXCR run on the multiplex PCR reads, TCRdb lists one record per CDR3 protein. The sample records some 300,000 distinct CDR3 sequences, roughly 15% being singletons. Sequencing input: blood. These receptors were obtained from a woman in her thirties or forties with Graves' hyperthyroidism.

This clonotype was observed at least ten times. The chain employs TRBV24-1 and TRBJ1-2; 9 positions agree with TRBD1. Germline CDR1 and CDR2: KGHDR and SFDVKD. Unmatched junction bases numbered 5, after V lost 4 bases and J lost 3 bases. There are 15 residues in the CDR3. The DNA for the CDR3 is TGTGCCACCAGTGACTCCGACAGGGGGGACTATGGCTACACCTTC. Its translation: CATSDSDRGDYGYTF.

This clonotype appeared many times. The genes are TRBV11-2 and TRBJ2-3; no definite D call. V lost 0 bases and J 1 base, leaving 5 bases between the germline ends. Germline assignment: CDR1 SGHAT and CDR2 FQNNGV. The CDR3 runs 14 residues. The CDR3 sequence: CASSLDIRTDTQYF. The DNA of the CDR3 is TGTGCCAGCAGCTTAGATATCCGCACAGATACGCAGTATTTT.

This clonotype showed up just a few times. The V gene is TRBV7-2, the J gene TRBJ2-1; the match to TRBD1 covers 8 bases. This CDR3 contains 16 residues. CDR1 and CDR2 (germline): SGHTA, FQGNSA. V gave up 9 bases and J gave up 9 bases; unmatched junction bases: 19. CDR3 sequence reads: CASSHGQGQGRSEQFF. In DNA, the CDR3 is TGTGCCAGTAGCCATGGACAGGGACAAGGGCGGAGTGAGCAGTTCTTC.

This clonotype has ten or more counts. The chain is built from TRBV12-3 or TRBV12-4 and TRBJ2-1; D is possibly TRBD1 or TRBD2 (5 bases each). The germline V and J ends were trimmed by 8 bases and 9 bases, with 11 bases remaining between them. The CDR3 is 11 residues long. For the CDR3, the DNA is TGTGCCAGCGAGGGGCTGGGTGAGCAGTTCTTC. This encodes CASEGLGEQFF.

This clonotype was detected a few times. The genes are TRBV11-2 and TRBJ2-2, with 9 positions matching TRBD2. V lost 3 bases and J lost 4; bases outside the gene matches: 9. The germline V gene has CDR1 SGHAT and CDR2 FQNNGV. This CDR3 comprises 17 residues. The DNA for the CDR3 is TGTGCCAGCAGCTTTTTAGCGGGAGCGTTGGTCACCGGGGAGCTGTTTTTT. Protein: CASSFLAGALVTGELFF.

This clonotype was detected a few times. This chain uses TRBV7-9 with TRBJ2-1; 12 bases line up with TRBD2. CDR1 and CDR2 from the germline V gene are SEHNR and FQNEAQ (reference sequence). Losses at the gene ends were 5 bases for V and 6 bases for J; bases not matched to a gene: 5. CDR3 length: 15 amino acids. The CDR3 loop is CASSPPGLAGNEQFF. CDR3 nucleotides: TGTGCCAGCAGCCCGCCGGGACTAGCGGGCAATGAGCAGTTCTTC.

This clonotype has a count of ten or more. The chain joins TRBV20-1 to TRBJ1-1; D is uncertain. Germline CDR1 DFQATT, CDR2 SNEGSKA (reference sequence). Trimming took 0 bases from V and 1 from J, leaving 12 bases between them. The CDR3 length is 15 residues. The CDR3 sequence: CSAREAAGRNTEAFF. CDR3 DNA: TGCAGTGCTAGAGAGGCGGCGGGGAGGAACACTGAAGCTTTCTTT.

This clonotype was counted a few times. V usage is TRBV7-9 and J usage is TRBJ2-4; maybe TRBD2 (5 bases). CDR3 length: 15 residues. V was shortened by 6 bases and J by 8 bases, with 20 bases between the two germline ends. From germline, CDR1 is SEHNR and CDR2 FQNEAQ (reference sequence). CDR3 protein: CASSSGVGRLDIQYF. The CDR3 coding sequence is TGTGCCAGCAGTTCCGGGGTGGGGAGATTAGACATTCAGTACTTC.

This clonotype was observed many times. CDR3 DNA sequence: TGTGCCAGCAGTTCACCGGGACAGGGTCCAGATACGCAGTATTTT. Translation gives CASSSPGQGPDTQYF. The rearrangement links TRBV28 to TRBJ2-3; 9 bases line up with TRBD1. Looked up from germline, CDR1 is MDHEN and CDR2 is SYDVKM. This CDR3 has 15 amino acids. Trimming cost V 4 bases and J 4 bases; bases outside gene matches: 6.